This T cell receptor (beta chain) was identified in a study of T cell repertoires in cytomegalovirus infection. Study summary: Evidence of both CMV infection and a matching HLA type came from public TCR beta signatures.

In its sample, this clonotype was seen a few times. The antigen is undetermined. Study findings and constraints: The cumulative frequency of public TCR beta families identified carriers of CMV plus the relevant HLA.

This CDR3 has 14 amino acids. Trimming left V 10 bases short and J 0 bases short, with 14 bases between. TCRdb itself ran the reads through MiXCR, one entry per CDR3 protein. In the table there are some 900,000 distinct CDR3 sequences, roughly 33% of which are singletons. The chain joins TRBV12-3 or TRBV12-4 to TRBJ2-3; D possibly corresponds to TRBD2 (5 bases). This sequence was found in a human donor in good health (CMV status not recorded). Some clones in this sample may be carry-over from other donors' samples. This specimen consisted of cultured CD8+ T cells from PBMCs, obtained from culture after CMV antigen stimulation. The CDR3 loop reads CAIVLAASTDTQYF. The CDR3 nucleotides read TGTGCCATCGTTCTAGCTGCTAGCACAGATACGCAGTATTTT.